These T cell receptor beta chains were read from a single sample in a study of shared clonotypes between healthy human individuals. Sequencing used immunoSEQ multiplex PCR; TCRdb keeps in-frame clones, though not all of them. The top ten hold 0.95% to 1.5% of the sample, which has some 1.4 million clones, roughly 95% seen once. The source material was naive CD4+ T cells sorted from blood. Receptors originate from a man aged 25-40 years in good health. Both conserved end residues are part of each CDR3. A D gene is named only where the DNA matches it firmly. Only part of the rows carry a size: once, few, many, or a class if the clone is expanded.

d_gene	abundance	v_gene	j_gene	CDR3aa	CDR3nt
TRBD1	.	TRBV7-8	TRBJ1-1	CASSSRDRAFSMNTEAFF	TGTGCCAGCAGCTCCCGGGACAGGGCCTTCTCAATGAACACTGAAGCTTTCTTT
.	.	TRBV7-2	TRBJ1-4	CASSLGGARLAEKLFF	TGTGCCAGCTCCCTCGGGGGGGCCCGTCTCGCCGAAAAACTGTTTTTT
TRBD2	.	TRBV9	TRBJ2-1	CASSATHSGGQFF	TGTGCCAGCAGCGCAACCCATAGCGGGGGGCAATTCTTC
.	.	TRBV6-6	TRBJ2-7	CASFQGGQTSYEQYF	TGTGCCAGCTTCCAAGGGGGGCAGACCTCCTACGAGCAGTACTTC
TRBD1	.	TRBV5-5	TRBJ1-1	CASSLEGTAPMEAFF	TGTGCCAGCAGCTTGGAGGGGACAGCGCCTATGGAAGCTTTCTTT
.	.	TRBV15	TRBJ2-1	CATSRESSSKQFF	TGTGCCACCAGCAGAGAGTCGAGTTCAAAGCAGTTCTTC
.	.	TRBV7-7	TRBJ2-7	CASSTEVSREQYF	TGTGCTAGCAGCACCGAGGTCAGCCGGGAGCAGTACTTC
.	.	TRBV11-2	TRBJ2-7	CASSLSAGVHEQYF	TGTGCCAGCAGCTTAAGCGCAGGGGTACACGAGCAGTACTTC
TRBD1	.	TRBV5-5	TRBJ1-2	CASSLGAGGTGADYGYTF	TGTGCCAGCAGCTTGGGGGCGGGTGGGACAGGGGCTGACTATGGCTACACCTTC
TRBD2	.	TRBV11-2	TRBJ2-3	CASSSRWVAGTATDTQYF	TGTGCCAGCAGCTCAAGATGGGTAGCGGGAACGGCAACAGATACGCAGTATTTT
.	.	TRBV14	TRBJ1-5	CASSQDTGYQPQHF	TGTGCCAGCAGCCAAGATACAGGATATCAGCCCCAGCATTTT
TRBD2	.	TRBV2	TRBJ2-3	CASSDFRLAGRADTQYF	TGTGCCAGCAGTGACTTTCGACTAGCGGGCCGGGCGGATACGCAGTATTTT
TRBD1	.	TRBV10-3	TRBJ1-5	CAISRDRGQDQPQHF	TGTGCCATCAGTCGGGACAGGGGGCAGGACCAGCCCCAGCATTTT
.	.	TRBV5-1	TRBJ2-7	CASSLEGPSSYEQYF	TGCGCCAGCAGCTTGGAGGGACCCAGCTCCTACGAGCAGTACTTC
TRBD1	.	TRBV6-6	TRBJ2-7	CASSRRQGNYEQYF	TGTGCCAGCAGCCGGAGACAGGGGAACTACGAGCAGTACTTC
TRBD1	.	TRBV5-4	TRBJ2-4	CASSGDRANPRAKNIQYF	TGTGCCAGCAGTGGGGACAGGGCTAACCCCCGGGCCAAAAACATTCAGTACTTC
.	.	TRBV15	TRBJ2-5	CATSRGVQETQYF	TGTGCCACCAGCAGAGGCGTTCAAGAGACCCAGTACTTC
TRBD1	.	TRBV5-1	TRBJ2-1	CASADRGVRDEQFF	TGCGCCAGTGCAGACAGGGGGGTAAGGGATGAGCAGTTCTTC
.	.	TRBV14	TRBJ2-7	CASSQDTLKGRYEQYF	TGTGCCAGCAGCCAAGACACCCTAAAGGGACGCTACGAGCAGTACTTC
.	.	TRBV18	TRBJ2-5	CASSPARRSQETQYF	TGTGCCAGCTCACCCGCCCGCAGGTCTCAAGAGACCCAGTACTTC
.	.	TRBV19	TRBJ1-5	CASSIVTNQPQHF	TGTGCCAGTAGTATAGTTACCAATCAGCCCCAGCATTTT
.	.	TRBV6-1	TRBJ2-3	CASSEGPPLRDTQYF	TGTGCCAGCAGTGAAGGTCCCCCCCTGCGAGATACGCAGTATTTT
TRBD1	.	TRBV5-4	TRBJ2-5	CASSSQGVEETQYF	TGTGCCAGCAGCTCACAGGGGGTTGAGGAGACCCAGTACTTC
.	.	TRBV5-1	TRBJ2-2	CASSLEGLPTGELFF	TGCGCCAGCAGCTTGGAGGGACTCCCGACCGGGGAGCTGTTTTTT
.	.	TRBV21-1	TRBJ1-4	CASSRMPPTNEKLFF	TGTGCCAGCAGCAGGATGCCGCCTACTAATGAAAAACTGTTTTTT
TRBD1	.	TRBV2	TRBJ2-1	CASRTQTGASYNEQFF	TGTGCCAGCAGAACTCAGACAGGGGCTTCCTACAATGAGCAGTTCTTC
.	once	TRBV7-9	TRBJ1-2	CASSMNWQGVIGGYTF	TGTGCCAGCAGCATGAATTGGCAGGGTGTTATCGGTGGCTACACCTTC
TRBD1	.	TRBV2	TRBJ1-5	CASSEQGADQPQHF	TGTGCCAGCAGTGAACAGGGGGCGGATCAGCCCCAGCATTTT
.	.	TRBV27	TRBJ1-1	CASSFPSRTHEAFF	TGTGCCAGCAGTTTCCCGAGCCGGACGCATGAAGCTTTCTTT
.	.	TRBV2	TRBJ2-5	CASSGIRGQETQYF	TGTGCCAGCAGTGGAATCCGGGGGCAAGAGACCCAGTACTTC
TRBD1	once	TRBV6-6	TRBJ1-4	CASSWTGLGEKLFF	TGTGCCAGCAGCTGGACAGGGTTGGGTGAAAAACTGTTTTTT
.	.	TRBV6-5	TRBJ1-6	CASSQLGGSPLHF	TGTGCCAGCAGCCAACTAGGTGGTTCACCCCTCCACTTT
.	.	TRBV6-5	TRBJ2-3	CASSYADTQYF	TGTGCCAGCAGTTACGCGGATACGCAGTATTTT
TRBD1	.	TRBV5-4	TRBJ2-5	CASRPGTGQETQYF	TGTGCCAGCAGACCCGGGACAGGCCAAGAGACCCAGTACTTC
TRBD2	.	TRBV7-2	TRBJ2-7	CASSLELAAYEQYF	TGTGCCAGCAGCTTAGAACTAGCGGCCTACGAGCAGTACTTC
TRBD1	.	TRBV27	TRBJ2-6	CATRTGASGANVLTF	TGTGCCACCCGGACAGGGGCATCTGGGGCCAACGTCCTGACTTTC
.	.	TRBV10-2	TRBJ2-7	CASASGRATYEQYF	TGCGCCAGCGCTTCAGGAAGAGCTACCTACGAGCAGTACTTC
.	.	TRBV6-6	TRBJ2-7	CASSSRGGEQYF	TGTGCCAGCAGTTCTAGGGGGGGCGAGCAGTACTTC
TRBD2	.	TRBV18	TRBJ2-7	CASSREAPSGSSYEQYF	TGTGCCAGCTCTCGCGAAGCGCCTAGCGGAAGCTCCTACGAGCAGTACTTC
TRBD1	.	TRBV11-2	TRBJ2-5	CASSLGTGGQETQYF	TGTGCCAGCAGCTTAGGTACAGGGGGCCAAGAGACCCAGTACTTC
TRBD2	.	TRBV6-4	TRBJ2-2	CASSASGANTGELFF	TGTGCCAGCAGTGCTAGCGGGGCGAACACCGGGGAGCTGTTTTTT
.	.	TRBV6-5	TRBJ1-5	CASSYTGLGQPQHF	TGTGCCAGCAGTTATACCGGGCTCGGTCAGCCCCAGCATTTT
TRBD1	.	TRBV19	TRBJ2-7	CASSAGTGAPPSYEQYF	TGTGCCAGTAGCGCCGGGACAGGGGCACCACCCTCCTACGAGCAGTACTTC
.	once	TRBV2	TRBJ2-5	CASGGSTSQETQYF	TGTGCCAGCGGTGGGAGTACATCCCAAGAGACCCAGTACTTC
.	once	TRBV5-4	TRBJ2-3	CASSLGKTKSTDTQYF	TGTGCCAGCAGCTTGGGAAAGACTAAATCCACAGATACGCAGTATTTT
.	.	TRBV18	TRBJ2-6	CASSPKGANVLTF	TGTGCCAGCTCACCAAAAGGGGCCAACGTCCTGACTTTC
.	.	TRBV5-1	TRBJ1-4	CASSSDPEANEKLFF	TGCGCCAGCAGCTCCGACCCCGAAGCTAATGAAAAACTGTTTTTT
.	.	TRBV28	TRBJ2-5	CASSLHPAHPWETQYF	TGTGCCAGCAGTTTACATCCAGCCCACCCGTGGGAGACCCAGTACTTC
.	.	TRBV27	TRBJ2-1	CASSYGRKLHNEQFF	TGTGCCAGCAGTTACGGTAGGAAACTACACAATGAGCAGTTCTTC
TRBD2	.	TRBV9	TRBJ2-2	CASSVSGSRRTGELFF	TGTGCCAGCAGCGTTAGCGGGAGCCGCCGAACCGGGGAGCTGTTTTTT
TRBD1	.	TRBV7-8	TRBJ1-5	CASSLVAQGNSNQPQHF	TGTGCCAGCAGCTTAGTCGCACAGGGGAATAGCAATCAGCCCCAGCATTTT
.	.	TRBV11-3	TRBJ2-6	CASTLPRAGANVLTF	TGTGCCAGCACTCTTCCGAGGGCTGGGGCCAACGTCCTGACTTTC
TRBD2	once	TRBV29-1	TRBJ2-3	CSVQTGGRETQYF	TGCAGCGTACAAACGGGGGGACGGGAGACGCAGTATTTT